Sequencing of this T cell receptor beta chain was carried out in a study of blood T cell repertoires in COVID-19. TCRdb's table, derived via immunoSEQ multiplex PCR, lists solely in-frame clones and lacks some. In the table there are about 470,000 clones, around 90% of which are singletons. Looked up from germline, CDR1 is SGHRS and CDR2 is YFSETQ. V lost 4 bases and J 4 bases, leaving 11 bases between the germline ends. The CDR3 spans 13 residues. V gene TRBV5-1 combines with J gene TRBJ1-1, with D unclear. The specimen was PBMCs or T cells enriched from blood (not recorded which). The source is a woman between 18 and 30 years old who had recovered from COVID-19. The CDR3 protein is CASSQVPGTEAFF. In DNA, the CDR3 is TGCGCCAGCAGCCAAGTCCCAGGCACTGAAGCTTTCTTT.